This T cell receptor (beta chain) appears in the sequencing data of a study of PD-1 blockade in classical Hodgkin lymphoma. Generated by immunoSEQ multiplex PCR, the TCRdb table keeps only in-frame clones and is missing some. The table lists approximately 12,000 clones, 80% of them singletons. Each patient experienced a relapse that followed autologous stem cell transplantation, and brentuximab vedotin exposure varied. Trimming removed 5 bases from V and 7 bases from J; junction bases left unmatched: 6. The CDR3 has 14 residues. Germline V CDR1 and CDR2: ENHRY, SYGVKD. This clonotype originated in a human donor with classical Hodgkin lymphoma. J is TRBJ2-2 and V is TRBV10-3; 8 nucleotides align to TRBD2. This sample comprised peripheral blood mononuclear cells (PBMCs), obtained at baseline. The CDR3 bases are TGTGCCATCAGTCGCGGGGGGCGCAACGGGGAGCTGTTTTTT. It translates to CAISRGGRNGELFF.